Following are 6 T cell receptor beta chains from one sample sequenced in a study of long-term antiretroviral therapy in people with HIV. It was version v3.0 of the immunoSEQ assay that was run at survey level. Method: immunoSEQ multiplex PCR; TCRdb's copy keeps in-frame clones and lacks some. The sample shows 15,000 to 20,000 clones, about 78% of them seen only once. Sequencing was performed on unsorted PBMCs, taken 0.3 years after starting antiretroviral therapy. All receptors come from a woman between 45 and 65 years old with HIV.

V usage is TRBV28 and J usage is TRBJ1-2, with no clear D. Trimming took off 5 bases at V and 6 bases at J, with 10 bases between the two ends. Germline loops: CDR1 MDHEN, CDR2 SYDVKM. This CDR3 comprises 12 residues. The CDR3 loop is CASSIPPNGYTF. The CDR3 region has the DNA TGTGCCAGCAGTATCCCCCCTAATGGCTACACCTTC.

J is TRBJ1-1 and V is TRBV6-5; TRBD1 is a possible D gene (6 bases). Germline V gene sequence: CDR1 MNHEY, CDR2 SVGAGI. This CDR3 comprises 13 residues. V was shortened by 7 bases and J by 1 base, with 10 bases between the two germline ends. The CDR3 protein is CASTGTTNTEAFF. The CDR3 region has the DNA TGTGCCAGCACCGGGACAACGAACACTGAAGCTTTCTTT.

This clone was detected a few times. The CDR3 region has the DNA TGTGCCAGCAGCTTAGAACCCGGGGTTTCACAAGAGACCCAGTACTTC. Protein: CASSLEPGVSQETQYF. The rearrangement links TRBV13 to TRBJ2-5; a possible D gene is TRBD2 (5 bases). From germline, CDR1 is PRHDT and CDR2 FYEKMQ (reference sequence). Trimming left V 1 base short and J 2 bases short, with 14 bases between. This CDR3 is 16 amino acids long.

The V and J genes are TRBV19 and TRBJ1-5; D not resolved. This CDR3 spans 14 amino acids. The germline CDR1 and CDR2 sequences are LNHDA and SQIVND (reference sequence). Trimming removed 7 bases from V and 7 bases from J, with 17 bases in between. The CDR3 coding sequence is TGTGCCAGTACAGCGCCCCGTGAGGTCCAGCCCCAGCATTTT. The encoded protein is CASTAPREVQPQHF.

The V and J genes are TRBV30 and TRBJ2-2, with no clear D. V lost 0 bases and J 5 bases, leaving 10 bases between the germline ends. This CDR3 spans 14 amino acids. Germline V gene lookup returns CDR1 GTSNPN and CDR2 SVGIG (reference sequence). Here the CDR3 reads CAWSVVSGTGELFF. For the CDR3, the DNA is TGTGCCTGGAGTGTAGTTTCCGGTACCGGGGAGCTGTTTTTT.

The V gene is TRBV4-1, the J gene TRBJ1-3; D uncertain. Per the germline V gene, CDR1 is MGHRA and CDR2 is YSYEKL. This CDR3 contains 15 residues. The V gene lost 0 bases and the J gene lost 0 bases, with 6 bases spanning the gap. The CDR3 nucleotides read TGCGCCAGCAGCCAAGATGGGGACTCTGGAAACACCATATATTTT. It specifies CASSQDGDSGNTIYF.